This TCR beta chain was identified during a study of T cell responses to AZD1222 COVID-19 vaccine. Method: immunoSEQ multiplex PCR; TCRdb's copy keeps in-frame clones and lacks some. Among more than 95,000 clones listed, approximately 90% were seen once. The CDR3 totals 15 residues. In germline, CDR1 is SGHRS, CDR2 YFSETQ. The junction had 2 bases not matched to a gene; V was cut back by 3 bases and J by 2 bases. The TCR sequence derives from an adult in good health. The chain combines TRBV5-1 with TRBJ2-1; 10 bases match TRBD1. The sample was peripheral blood, taken on day 0 of AZD1222 vaccination. The CDR3 nucleotides are TGCGCCAGCAGCTCCGGGACAGGGGCCTACAATGAGCAGTTCTTC. This encodes CASSSGTGAYNEQFF.